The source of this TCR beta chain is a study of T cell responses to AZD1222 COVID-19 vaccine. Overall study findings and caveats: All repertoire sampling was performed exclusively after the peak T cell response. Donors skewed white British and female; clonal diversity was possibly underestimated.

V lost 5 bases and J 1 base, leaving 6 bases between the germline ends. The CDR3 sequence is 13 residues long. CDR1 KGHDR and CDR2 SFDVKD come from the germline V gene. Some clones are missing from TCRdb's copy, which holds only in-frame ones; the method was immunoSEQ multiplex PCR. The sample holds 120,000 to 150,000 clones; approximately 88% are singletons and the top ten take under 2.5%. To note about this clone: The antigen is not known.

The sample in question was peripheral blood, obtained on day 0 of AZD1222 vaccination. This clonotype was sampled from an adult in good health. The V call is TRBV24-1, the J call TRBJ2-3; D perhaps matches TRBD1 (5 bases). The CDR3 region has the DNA TGTGCCACCAGTGTAGGGGGCACAGATACGCAGTATTTT. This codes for CATSVGGTDTQYF.